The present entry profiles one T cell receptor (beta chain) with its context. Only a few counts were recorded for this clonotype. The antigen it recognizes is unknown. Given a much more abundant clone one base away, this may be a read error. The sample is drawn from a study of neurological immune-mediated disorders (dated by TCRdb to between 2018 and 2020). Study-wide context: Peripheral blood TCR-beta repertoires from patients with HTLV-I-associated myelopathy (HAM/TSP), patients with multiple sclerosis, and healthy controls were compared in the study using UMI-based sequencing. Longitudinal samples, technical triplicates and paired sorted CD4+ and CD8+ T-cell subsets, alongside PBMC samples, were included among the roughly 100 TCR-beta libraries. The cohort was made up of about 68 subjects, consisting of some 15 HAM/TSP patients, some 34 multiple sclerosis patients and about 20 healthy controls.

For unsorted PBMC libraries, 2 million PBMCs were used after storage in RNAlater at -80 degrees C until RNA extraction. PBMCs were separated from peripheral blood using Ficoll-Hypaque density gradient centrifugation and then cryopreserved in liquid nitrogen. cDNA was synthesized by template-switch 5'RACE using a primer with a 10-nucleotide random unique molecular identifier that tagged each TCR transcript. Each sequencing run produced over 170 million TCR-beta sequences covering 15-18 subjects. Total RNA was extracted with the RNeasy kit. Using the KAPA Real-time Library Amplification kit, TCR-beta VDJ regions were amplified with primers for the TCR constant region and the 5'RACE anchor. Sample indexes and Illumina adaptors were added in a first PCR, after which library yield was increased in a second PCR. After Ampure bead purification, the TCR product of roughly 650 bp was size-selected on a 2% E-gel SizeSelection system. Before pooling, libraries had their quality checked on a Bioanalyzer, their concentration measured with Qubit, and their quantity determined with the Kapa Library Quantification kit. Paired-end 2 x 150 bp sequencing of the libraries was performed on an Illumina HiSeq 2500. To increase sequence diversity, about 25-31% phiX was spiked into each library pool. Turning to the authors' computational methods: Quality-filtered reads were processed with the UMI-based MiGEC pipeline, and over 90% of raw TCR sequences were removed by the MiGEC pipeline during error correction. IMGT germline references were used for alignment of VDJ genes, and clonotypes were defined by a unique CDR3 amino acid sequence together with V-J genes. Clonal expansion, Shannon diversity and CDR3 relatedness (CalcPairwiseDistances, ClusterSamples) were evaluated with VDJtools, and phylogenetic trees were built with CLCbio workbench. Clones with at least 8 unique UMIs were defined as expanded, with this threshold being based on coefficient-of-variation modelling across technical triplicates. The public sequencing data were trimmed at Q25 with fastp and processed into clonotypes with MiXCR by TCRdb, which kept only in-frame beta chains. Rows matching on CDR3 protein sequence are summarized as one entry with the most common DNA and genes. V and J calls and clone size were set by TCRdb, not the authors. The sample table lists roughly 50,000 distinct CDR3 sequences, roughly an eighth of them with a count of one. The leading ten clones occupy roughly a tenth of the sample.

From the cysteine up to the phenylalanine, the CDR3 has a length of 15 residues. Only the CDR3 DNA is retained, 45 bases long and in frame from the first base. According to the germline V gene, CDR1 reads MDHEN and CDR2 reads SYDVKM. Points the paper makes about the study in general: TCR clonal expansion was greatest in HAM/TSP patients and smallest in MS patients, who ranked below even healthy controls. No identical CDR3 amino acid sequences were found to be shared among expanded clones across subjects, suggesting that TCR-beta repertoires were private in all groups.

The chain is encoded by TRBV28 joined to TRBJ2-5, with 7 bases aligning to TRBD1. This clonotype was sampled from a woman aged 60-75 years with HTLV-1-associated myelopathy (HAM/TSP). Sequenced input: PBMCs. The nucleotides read TGTGTCAGCAGTTCGACAGGGAAAAGACAAGAGACCCAGTACTTC. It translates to CVSSSTGKRQETQYF.